The TCR beta chain under discussion was sequenced for a study of CD8 T cells in ankylosing spondylitis. Study outcomes and limitations: As reported, disease-linked clones showed significant enrichment in matched ankylosing spondylitis synovial fluid.

Using its own MiXCR run on the 5' RACE reads, TCRdb lists one record per CDR3 protein. The repertoire holds fewer than 400,000 distinct CDR3 sequences, with roughly 14% as singletons. Trimming left V 0 bases short and J 10 bases short, with 7 bases between. CDR3 length: 12 residues. Germline V gene data show CDR1 as LGHDT and CDR2 as YNNKEL (reference sequence). This clonotype was detected a few times. Its antigen is unidentified. The chain has TRBV3-1 and TRBJ2-1, with D maybe TRBD2 (5 bases). The specimen was blood, either unsorted or a sorted T cell fraction (not recorded which). This sequence was found in a male donor with ankylosing spondylitis or in good health (not recorded which). CDR3 nucleotide sequence: TGTGCCAGCAGCCAAGACGAGCGGGAGCAGTTCTTC. Protein sequence: CASSQDEREQFF.